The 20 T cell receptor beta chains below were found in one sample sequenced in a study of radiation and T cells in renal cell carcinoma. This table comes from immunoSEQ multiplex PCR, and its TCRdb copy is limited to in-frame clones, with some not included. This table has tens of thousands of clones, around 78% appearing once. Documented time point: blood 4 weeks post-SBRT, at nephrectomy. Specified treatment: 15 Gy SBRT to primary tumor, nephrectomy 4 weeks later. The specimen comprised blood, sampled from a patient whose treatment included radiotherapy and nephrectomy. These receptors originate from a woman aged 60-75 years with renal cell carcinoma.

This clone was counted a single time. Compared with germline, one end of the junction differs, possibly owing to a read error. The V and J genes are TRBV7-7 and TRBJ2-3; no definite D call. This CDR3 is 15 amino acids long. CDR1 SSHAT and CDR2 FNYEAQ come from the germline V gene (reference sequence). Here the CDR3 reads CASSLDLASTDTQYF. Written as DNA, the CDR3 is TGTGCTAGCAGCTTAGACTTGGCGTCCACAGATACGCAGTATTTT.

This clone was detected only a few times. The CDR3: CASSSGTGGDGYTF. CDR3 in DNA: TGTGCCAGCAGTTCCGGGACAGGGGGAGATGGCTACACCTTC. The chain recombines TRBV27 with TRBJ1-2, with 11 nucleotides matching TRBD1. In germline, CDR1 is MNHEY, CDR2 SMNVEV (reference sequence). This CDR3 comprises 14 residues. Trimming at V came to 4 bases and at J to 6 bases, leaving 4 bases not matched to a gene.

CDR3 sequence reads: CASSLRTGWTYEQYF. The CDR3 region has the DNA TGCGCCAGCAGCCTTAGAACAGGGTGGACCTACGAGCAGTACTTC. The J gene is TRBJ2-7, the V gene TRBV5-1; a weak D match, TRBD1 (6 bases). The CDR3 spans 15 residues. Deletions cut 4 bases from V and 2 bases from J, with 16 bases between. Germline lookup yields CDR1 SGHRS and CDR2 YFSETQ. Drawing the rest from reference TRBV5-1 and TRBJ2-7, the complete variable domain is KAGVTQTPRYLIKTRGQQVTLSCSPISGHRSVSWYQQTPGQGLQFLFEYFSETQRNKGNFPGRFSGRQFSNSRSEMNVSTLELGDSALYLCASSLRTGWTYEQYFGPGTRLTVT.

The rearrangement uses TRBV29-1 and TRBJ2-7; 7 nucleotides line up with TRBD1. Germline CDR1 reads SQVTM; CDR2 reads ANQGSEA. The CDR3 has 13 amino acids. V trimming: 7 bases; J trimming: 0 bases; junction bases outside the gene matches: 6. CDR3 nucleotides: TGCAGCGCAGAAGACAGGGACTCCTACGAGCAGTACTTC. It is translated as CSAEDRDSYEQYF.

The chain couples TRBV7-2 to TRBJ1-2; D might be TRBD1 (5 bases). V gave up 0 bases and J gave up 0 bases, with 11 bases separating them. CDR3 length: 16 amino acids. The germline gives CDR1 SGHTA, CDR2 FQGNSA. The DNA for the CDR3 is TGTGCCAGCAGCTTAGCTAGGGGCCCCTCTAACTATGGCTACACCTTC. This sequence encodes CASSLARGPSNYGYTF.

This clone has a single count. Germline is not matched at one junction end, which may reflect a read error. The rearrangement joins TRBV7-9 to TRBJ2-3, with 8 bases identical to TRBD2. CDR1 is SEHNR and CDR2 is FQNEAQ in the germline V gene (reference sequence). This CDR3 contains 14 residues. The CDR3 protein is CASSLAGLTDTQYF. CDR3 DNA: TGTGCCAGCAGCCTAGCGGGCCTCACAGATACGCAGTATTTT. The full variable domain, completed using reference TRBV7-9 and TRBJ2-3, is DTGVSQNPRHKITKRGQNVTFRCDPISEHNRLYWYRQTLGQGPEFLTYFQNEAQLEKSRLLSDRFSAERPKGSFSTLEIQRTEQGDSAMYLCASSLAGLTDTQYFGPGTRLTVL.

CDR3 in amino acids: CASSYSESTGRIYF. The CDR3 DNA follows: TGTGCCAGCAGTTACTCCGAGTCTACGGGGAGAATTTACTTC. The chain recombines TRBV6-5 with TRBJ2-7; TRBD2 is a possible D gene (5 bases). V lost 0 bases and J 13 bases, leaving 19 bases between the germline ends. This CDR3 spans 14 amino acids. Looked up from germline, CDR1 is MNHEY and CDR2 is SVGAGI.

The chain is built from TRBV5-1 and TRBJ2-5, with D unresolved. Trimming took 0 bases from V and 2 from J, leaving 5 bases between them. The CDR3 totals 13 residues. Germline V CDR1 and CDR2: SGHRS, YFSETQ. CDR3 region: CASSLAPQETQYF. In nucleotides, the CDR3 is TGCGCCAGCAGCTTGGCCCCACAAGAGACCCAGTACTTC.

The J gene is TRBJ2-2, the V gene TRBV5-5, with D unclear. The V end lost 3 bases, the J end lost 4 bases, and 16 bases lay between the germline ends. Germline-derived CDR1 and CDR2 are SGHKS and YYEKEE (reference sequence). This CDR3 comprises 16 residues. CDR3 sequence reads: CASSSLGASSTGELFF. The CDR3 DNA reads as TGTGCCAGCAGCTCCCTCGGTGCATCGAGCACCGGGGAGCTGTTTTTT.

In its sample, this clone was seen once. The CDR3 DNA reads as TGTGCCAGCAAACCGGGGGTGGCCCAATACGAGCAGTACTTC. Translation gives CASKPGVAQYEQYF. The V call is TRBV6-1, the J call TRBJ2-7; a weak D match, TRBD2 (6 bases). The V and J ends lost 7 bases and 4 bases respectively, with 17 bases between them. Germline values: CDR1 MNHNS, CDR2 SASEGT. The CDR3 is 14 amino acids.

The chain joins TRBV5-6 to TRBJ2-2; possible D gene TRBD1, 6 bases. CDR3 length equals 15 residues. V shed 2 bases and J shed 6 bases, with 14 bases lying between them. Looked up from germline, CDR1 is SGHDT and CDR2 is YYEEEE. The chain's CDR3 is CASSLRTGLPGELFF. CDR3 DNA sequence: TGTGCCAGCAGCTTACGAACAGGGTTACCCGGGGAGCTGTTTTTT.

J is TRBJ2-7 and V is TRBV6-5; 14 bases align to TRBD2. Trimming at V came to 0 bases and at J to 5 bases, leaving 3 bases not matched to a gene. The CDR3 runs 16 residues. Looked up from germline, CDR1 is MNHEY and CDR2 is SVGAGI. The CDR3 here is CASSYSGLAGVHEQYF. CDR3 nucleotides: TGTGCCAGCAGTTACTCGGGACTAGCGGGAGTCCACGAGCAGTACTTC.

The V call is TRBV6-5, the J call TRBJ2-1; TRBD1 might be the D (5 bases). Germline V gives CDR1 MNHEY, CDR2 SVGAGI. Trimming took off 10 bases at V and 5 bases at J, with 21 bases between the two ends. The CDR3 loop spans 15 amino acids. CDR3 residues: CATETGSPRDNEQFF. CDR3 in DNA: TGTGCCACCGAAACAGGTTCCCCTCGGGACAATGAGCAGTTCTTC.

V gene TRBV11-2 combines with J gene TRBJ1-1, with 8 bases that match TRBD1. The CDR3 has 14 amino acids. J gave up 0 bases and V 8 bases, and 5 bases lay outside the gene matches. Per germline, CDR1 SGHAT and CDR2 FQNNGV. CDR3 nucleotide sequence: TGTGCCAGCCACGCGGGACAGGTGAACACTGAAGCTTTCTTT. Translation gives CASHAGQVNTEAFF.

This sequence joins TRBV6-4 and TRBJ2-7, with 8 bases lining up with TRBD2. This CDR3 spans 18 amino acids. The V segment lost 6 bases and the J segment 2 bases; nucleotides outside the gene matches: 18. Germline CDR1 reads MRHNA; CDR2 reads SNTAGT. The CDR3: CASSPLTSGQAPPYEQYF. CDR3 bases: TGTGCCAGCAGCCCCCTTACTAGCGGCCAAGCTCCCCCCTACGAGCAGTACTTC.

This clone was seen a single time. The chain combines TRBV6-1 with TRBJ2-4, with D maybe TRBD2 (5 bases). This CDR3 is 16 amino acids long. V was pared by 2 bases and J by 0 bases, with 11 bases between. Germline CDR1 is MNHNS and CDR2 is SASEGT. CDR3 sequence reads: CASSERELLAKNIQYF. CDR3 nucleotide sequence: TGTGCCAGCAGTGAAAGGGAGTTGCTAGCCAAAAACATTCAGTACTTC.

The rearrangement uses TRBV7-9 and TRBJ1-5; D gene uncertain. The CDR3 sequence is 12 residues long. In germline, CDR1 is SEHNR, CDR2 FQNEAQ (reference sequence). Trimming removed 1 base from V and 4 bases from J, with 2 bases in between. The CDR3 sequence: CASSLGNQPQHF. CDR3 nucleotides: TGTGCCAGCAGCTTAGGGAATCAGCCCCAGCATTTT. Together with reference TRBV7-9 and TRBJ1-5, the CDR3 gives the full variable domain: DTGVSQNPRHKITKRGQNVTFRCDPISEHNRLYWYRQTLGQGPEFLTYFQNEAQLEKSRLLSDRFSAERPKGSFSTLEIQRTEQGDSAMYLCASSLGNQPQHFGDGTRLSIL.

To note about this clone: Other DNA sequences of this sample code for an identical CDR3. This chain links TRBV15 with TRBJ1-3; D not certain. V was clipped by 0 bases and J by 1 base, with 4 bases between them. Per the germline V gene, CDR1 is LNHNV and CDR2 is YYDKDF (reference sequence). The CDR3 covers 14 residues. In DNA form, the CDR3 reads TGTGCCACCAGCAGAGAGGGGTCTGGAAACACCATATATTTT. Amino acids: CATSREGSGNTIYF.

CDR3 nucleotides: TGTGCCAGCAGCTTAGAGACAGCGGGAGCTTTCTTT. Its protein product is CASSLETAGAFF. V usage is TRBV7-9 and J usage is TRBJ1-1, with D maybe TRBD1 (5 bases). Germline CDR1 and CDR2: SEHNR and FQNEAQ (reference sequence). CDR3 length equals 12 residues. V lost 1 base and J lost 10, with 10 bases in between.

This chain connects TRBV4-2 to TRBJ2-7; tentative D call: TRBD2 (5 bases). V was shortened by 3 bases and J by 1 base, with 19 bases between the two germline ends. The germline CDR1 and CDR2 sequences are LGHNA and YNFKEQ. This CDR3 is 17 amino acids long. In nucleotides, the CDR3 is TGTGCCAGCAGCCACCTCTCTACCCAGCGGTTGTCCTACGAGCAGTACTTC. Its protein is CASSHLSTQRLSYEQYF.